This entry describes one TCR beta chain. Its specificity is unknown. Per germline, CDR1 DFQATT and CDR2 SNEGSKA (reference sequence). The CDR3 extends over 14 amino acids. TCRdb fed the 5' RACE reads into MiXCR, producing one record per CDR3 protein. The sample lists 250,000 to 350,000 distinct CDR3 sequences; less than 10% were seen once. The entry originates in a study of CD8 T cells in ankylosing spondylitis. Notes on the study in general: The study identified a TCR beta motif of fewer than 10 highly homologous variants that appeared characteristic of ankylosing spondylitis blood. The authors reported significant enrichment of disease-linked clones in matched ankylosing spondylitis synovial fluid.

Material for sequencing was blood, either unsorted or a sorted T cell fraction (not recorded which). This chain joins TRBV20-1 and TRBJ2-1; D perhaps matches TRBD2 (10 bases). The sequence derives from a male donor with ankylosing spondylitis. The DNA of the CDR3 is TGCAGCACTAGCGGGACAGGGCCTTACAATGAGCAGTTCTTC. Its translation: CSTSGTGPYNEQFF.